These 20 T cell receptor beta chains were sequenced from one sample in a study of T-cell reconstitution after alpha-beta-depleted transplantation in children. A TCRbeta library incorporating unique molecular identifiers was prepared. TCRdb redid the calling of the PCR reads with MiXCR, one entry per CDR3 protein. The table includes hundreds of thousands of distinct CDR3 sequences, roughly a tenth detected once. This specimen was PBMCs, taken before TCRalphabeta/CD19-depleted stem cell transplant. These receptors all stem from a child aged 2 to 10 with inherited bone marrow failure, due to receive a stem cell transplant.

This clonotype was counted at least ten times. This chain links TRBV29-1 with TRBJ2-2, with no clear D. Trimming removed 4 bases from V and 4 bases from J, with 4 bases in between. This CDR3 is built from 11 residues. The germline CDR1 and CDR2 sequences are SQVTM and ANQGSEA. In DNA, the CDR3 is TGCAGCGTTGCCCTCACCGGGGAGCTGTTTTTT. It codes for CSVALTGELFF.

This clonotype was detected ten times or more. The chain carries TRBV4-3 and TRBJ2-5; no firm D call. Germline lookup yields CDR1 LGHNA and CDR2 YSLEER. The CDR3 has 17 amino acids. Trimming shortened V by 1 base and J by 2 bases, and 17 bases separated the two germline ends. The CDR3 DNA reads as TGCGCCAGCAGCCAAGGTTGGATGGCCGAGGATCAAGAGACCCAGTACTTC. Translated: CASSQGWMAEDQETQYF.

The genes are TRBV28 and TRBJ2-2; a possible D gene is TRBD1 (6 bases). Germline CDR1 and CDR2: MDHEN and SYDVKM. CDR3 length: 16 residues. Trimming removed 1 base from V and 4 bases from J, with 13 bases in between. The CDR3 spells CASSLSRQGPTGELFF. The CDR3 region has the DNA TGTGCCAGCAGTTTATCTCGGCAGGGGCCCACCGGGGAGCTGTTTTTT.

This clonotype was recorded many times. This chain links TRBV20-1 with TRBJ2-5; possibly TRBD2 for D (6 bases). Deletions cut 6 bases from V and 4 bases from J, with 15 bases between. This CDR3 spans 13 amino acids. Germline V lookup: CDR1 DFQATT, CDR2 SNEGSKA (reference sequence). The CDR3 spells CSAETRSPETQYF. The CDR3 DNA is TGCAGTGCGGAGACTAGGTCCCCAGAGACCCAGTACTTC.

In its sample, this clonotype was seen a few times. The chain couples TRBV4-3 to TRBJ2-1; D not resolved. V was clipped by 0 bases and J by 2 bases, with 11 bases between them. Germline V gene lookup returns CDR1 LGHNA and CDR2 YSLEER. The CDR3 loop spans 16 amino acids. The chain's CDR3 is CASSQDRRTAYNEQFF. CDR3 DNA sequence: TGCGCCAGCAGCCAAGACCGCCGTACCGCCTACAATGAGCAGTTCTTC.

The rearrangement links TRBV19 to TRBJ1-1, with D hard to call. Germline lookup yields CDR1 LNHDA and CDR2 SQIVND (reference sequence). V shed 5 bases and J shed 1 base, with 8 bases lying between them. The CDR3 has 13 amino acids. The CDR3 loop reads CASSETANTEAFF. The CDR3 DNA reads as TGTGCCAGTAGTGAAACCGCGAACACTGAAGCTTTCTTT.

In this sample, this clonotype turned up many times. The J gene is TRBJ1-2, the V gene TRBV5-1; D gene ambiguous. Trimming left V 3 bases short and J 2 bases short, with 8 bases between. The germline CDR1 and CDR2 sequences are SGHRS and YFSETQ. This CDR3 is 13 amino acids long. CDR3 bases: TGCGCCAGCAGCTCACAGTCCAACTATGGCTACACCTTC. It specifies CASSSQSNYGYTF.

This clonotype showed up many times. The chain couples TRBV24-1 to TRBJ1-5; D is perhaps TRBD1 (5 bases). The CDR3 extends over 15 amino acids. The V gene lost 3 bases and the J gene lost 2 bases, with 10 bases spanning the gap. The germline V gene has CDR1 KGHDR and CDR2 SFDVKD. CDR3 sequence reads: CATSDARGGNQPQHF. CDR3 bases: TGTGCCACCAGTGATGCGAGGGGAGGCAATCAGCCCCAGCATTTT.

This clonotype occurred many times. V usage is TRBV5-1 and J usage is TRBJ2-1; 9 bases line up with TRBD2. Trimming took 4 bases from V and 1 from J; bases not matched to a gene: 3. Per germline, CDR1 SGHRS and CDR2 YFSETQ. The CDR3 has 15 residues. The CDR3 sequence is CASSVTSGSYNEQFF. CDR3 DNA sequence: TGCGCCAGCAGCGTGACTAGCGGATCCTACAATGAGCAGTTCTTC.

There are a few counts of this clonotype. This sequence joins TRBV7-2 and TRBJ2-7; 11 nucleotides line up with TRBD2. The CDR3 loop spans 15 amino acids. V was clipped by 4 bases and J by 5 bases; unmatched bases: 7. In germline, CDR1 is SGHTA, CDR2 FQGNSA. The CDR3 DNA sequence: TGTGCCAGCAGCTCAGTGCTAGCGGGAGGCAACGAGCAGTACTTC. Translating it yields CASSSVLAGGNEQYF.

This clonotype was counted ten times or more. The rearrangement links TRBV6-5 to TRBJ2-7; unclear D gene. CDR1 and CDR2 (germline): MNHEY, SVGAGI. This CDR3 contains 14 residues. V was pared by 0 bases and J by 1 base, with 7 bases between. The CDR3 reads CASSYSSTSYEQYF. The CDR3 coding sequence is TGTGCCAGCAGTTACTCGAGCACGTCCTACGAGCAGTACTTC.

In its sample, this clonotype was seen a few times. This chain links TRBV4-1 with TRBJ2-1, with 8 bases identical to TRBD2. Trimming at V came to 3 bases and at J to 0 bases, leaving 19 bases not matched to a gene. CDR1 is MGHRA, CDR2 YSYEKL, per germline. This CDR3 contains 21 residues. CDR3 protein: CASSHPRGGLAPDLSYNEQFF. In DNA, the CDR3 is TGCGCCAGCAGCCACCCTCGCGGAGGACTAGCCCCTGACCTCTCCTACAATGAGCAGTTCTTC.

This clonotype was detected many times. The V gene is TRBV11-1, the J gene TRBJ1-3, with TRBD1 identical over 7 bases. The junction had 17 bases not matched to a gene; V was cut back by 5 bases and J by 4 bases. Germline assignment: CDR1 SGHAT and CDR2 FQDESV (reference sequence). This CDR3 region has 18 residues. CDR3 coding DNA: TGTGCCAGCAGCACCGACAGGGAAAGGGGTAGCTCGGGAAACACCATATATTTT. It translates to CASSTDRERGSSGNTIYF.

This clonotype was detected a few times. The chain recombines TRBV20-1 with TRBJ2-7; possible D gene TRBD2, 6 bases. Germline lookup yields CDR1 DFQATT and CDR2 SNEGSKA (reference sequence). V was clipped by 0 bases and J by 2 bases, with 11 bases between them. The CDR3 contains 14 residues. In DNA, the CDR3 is TGCAGTGCTAGAGATCCACTAGCAACCTACGAGCAGTACTTC. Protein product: CSARDPLATYEQYF.

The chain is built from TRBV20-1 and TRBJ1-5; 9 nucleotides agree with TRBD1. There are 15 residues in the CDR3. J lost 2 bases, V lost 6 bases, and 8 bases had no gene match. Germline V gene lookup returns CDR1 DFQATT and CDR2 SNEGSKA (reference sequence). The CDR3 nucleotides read TGCAGTGCCGCCACAGGGGGCGGGGGCAATCAGCCCCAGCATTTT. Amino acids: CSAATGGGGNQPQHF.

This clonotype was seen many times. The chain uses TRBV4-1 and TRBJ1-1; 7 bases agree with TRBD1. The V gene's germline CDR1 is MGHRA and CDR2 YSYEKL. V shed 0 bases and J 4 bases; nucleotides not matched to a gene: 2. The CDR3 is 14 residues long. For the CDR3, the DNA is TGCGCCAGCAGCCAAGAGAACAGGGGCACTGAAGCTTTCTTT. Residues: CASSQENRGTEAFF.

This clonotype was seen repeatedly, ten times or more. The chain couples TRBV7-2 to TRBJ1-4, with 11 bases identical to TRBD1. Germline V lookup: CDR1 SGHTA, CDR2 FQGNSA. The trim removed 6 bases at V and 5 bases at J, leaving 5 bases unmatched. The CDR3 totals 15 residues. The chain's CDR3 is CASRERTGGNEKLFF. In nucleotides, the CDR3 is TGTGCCAGCAGGGAACGGACAGGGGGCAATGAAAAACTGTTTTTT.

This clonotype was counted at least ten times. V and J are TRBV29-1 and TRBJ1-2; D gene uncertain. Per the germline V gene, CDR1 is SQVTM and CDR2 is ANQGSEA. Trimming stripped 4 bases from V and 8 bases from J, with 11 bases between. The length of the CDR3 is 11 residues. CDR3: CSVAVFGGYTF. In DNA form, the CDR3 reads TGCAGCGTTGCAGTATTCGGGGGCTACACCTTC.

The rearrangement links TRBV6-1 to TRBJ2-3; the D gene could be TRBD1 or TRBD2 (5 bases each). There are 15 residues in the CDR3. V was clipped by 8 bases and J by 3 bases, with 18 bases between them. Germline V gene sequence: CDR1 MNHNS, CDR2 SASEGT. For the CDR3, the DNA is TGTGCCAGCGGGCTGAGGGGCCGTGGGACAGATACGCAGTATTTT. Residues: CASGLRGRGTDTQYF.

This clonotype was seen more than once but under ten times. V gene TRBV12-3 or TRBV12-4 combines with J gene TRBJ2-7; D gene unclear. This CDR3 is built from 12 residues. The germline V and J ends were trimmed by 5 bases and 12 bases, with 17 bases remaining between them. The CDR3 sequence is CASSPGPFRAYF. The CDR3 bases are TGTGCCAGCAGTCCCGGCCCGTTTAGGGCGTACTTC.